Sequencing of this T cell receptor (beta chain) was carried out in a study of identifying expanded T cells in peripheral blood. Collection occurred without any documented infections or immune events in donors. Profiled with immunoSEQ multiplex PCR; TCRdb holds only in-frame clones, not every one. The sample consists of approximately 90,000 clones, 70% to 90% of them appearing once. This CDR3 region has 13 residues. Trimming cost V 4 bases and J 6 bases, with 13 bases left between them. CDR1 GTSNPN and CDR2 SVGIG come from the germline V gene (reference sequence). In regard to this clone: Its antigen is as yet unknown.

General study results and limits: Across healthy donors, higher total template counts meant significantly greater two-week count variance. Differentially abundant clones: about 1.1 between replicates, around 16 at 2 to 3 weeks, 19 at four.

Source material: blood. The chain recombines TRBV30 with TRBJ2-4; D uncertain. This sequence was found in a person aged 18-70 years in good health. CDR3 residues: CAWTRSALNIQYF. For the CDR3, the DNA is TGTGCCTGGACTAGGTCTGCTTTAAACATTCAGTACTTC.